Listed below are T cell receptor beta chains from one sample, sequenced in a study of vaccination effects on CD4 cells after COVID-19. Using immunoSEQ multiplex PCR, the repertoire was profiled, and TCRdb retains in-frame clones only, with some absent. The table lists more than 35,000 clones, around four fifths of them singletons. These receptors have no identified antigens. Sequencing used CD4+ T cells from PBMCs cultured with HCoV-NL63 spike peptides, obtained after COVID-19 vaccination. Source of these receptors: a human donor who received a COVID-19 vaccine. Some clones in this sample may be carry-over from other donors' samples. CDR3s include the opening cysteine and the closing phenylalanine or tryptophan. The D gene is left open where the match is weak. Where a row states a size, it is once, few, many or the class of an expanded clone; other rows omit it.

D gene,J gene,clone size,V gene,CDR3 DNA,CDR3 protein
NA,TRBJ2-2,NA,TRBV19,TGTGCCAGTAGTATGGGCCCAACCTTGAACACCGGGGAGCTGTTTTTT,CASSMGPTLNTGELFF
TRBD1,TRBJ1-1,few,TRBV9,TGTGCCAGCAGCGTAACCGGGACAGTGAACACTGAAGCTTTCTTT,CASSVTGTVNTEAFF
TRBD1,TRBJ1-5,NA,TRBV4-3,TGCGCCAGCAGCCTGGACAGGGGGCTACAGCCCCAGCATTTT,CASSLDRGLQPQHF
NA,TRBJ1-5,NA,TRBV15,TGTGCCACCAGCAGAGATAGAGGTGATAGGAGTGGCAATCAGCCCCAGCATTTT,CATSRDRGDRSGNQPQHF
NA,TRBJ1-1,NA,TRBV5-1,TGCGCCAGCAGCTTGGGGGGGAAGAACACTGAAGCTTTCTTT,CASSLGGKNTEAFF
TRBD1,TRBJ1-1,NA,TRBV12-3/TRBV12-4,TGTGCCATCAGGGGGATGAACACTGAAGCTTTCTTT,CAIRGMNTEAFF
TRBD2,TRBJ2-1,few,TRBV7-3,TGTGCCAGCAGCATCCCGGGAGGGGTCTACAATGAGCAGTTCTTC,CASSIPGGVYNEQFF
NA,TRBJ2-1,NA,TRBV5-5,TGTGCCAGCAGCTCCCGGGCCGACCTAGGTGAGCAGTTCTTC,CASSSRADLGEQFF
NA,TRBJ2-2,NA,TRBV24-1,TGTGCCACCAGTGATTTTAAGGTTTCCGGGGAGCTGTTTTTT,CATSDFKVSGELFF
TRBD1,TRBJ2-5,NA,TRBV18,TGTGCCAGCTCACCAGCGACAGGGGGCCAAGAGACCCAGTACTTC,CASSPATGGQETQYF
NA,TRBJ1-1,NA,TRBV6-5,TGTGCCAGCAGTTACAGGGTTGGCAAGAACACTGAAGCTTTCTTT,CASSYRVGKNTEAFF
NA,TRBJ1-2,NA,TRBV20-1,TGCAGTGCCCAGCTGGGCGTTGGCTACACCTTC,CSAQLGVGYTF